In its sample, the clone carrying this T cell receptor beta chain was seen a few times. The antigen is not known. Isolated per sample were at least 6 million PBMCs. A sample-barcoded 5' primer and a J-beta primer mix were used in a second PCR of roughly 6 to 11 cycles. TCRdb reprocessed the 5' RACE reads with MiXCR, giving one entry per CDR3 protein. The sample lists 800,000 to 950,000 distinct CDR3 sequences, around 49% occurring once. This sample is part of a study of blood T cells in healthy people across ages. General study findings and limits: Expanded clonotype shifts may have been confounded, as the donors had an unknown CMV status.

Trimming stripped 1 base from V and 7 bases from J, with 7 bases between. Germline-derived CDR1 and CDR2 are SGHTA and FQGNSA. The CDR3 consists of 12 residues. The TCR sequence derives from a man younger than 45 in good health. Sample: blood. The V and J genes are TRBV7-2 and TRBJ1-2; D remains unclear. The CDR3 DNA is TGTGCCAGCAGCTTAGACGACTTTGGCTACACCTTC. This sequence encodes CASSLDDFGYTF.